The following is a TCR beta chain sequence with its context. What it recognizes is unknown. This CDR3 comprises 15 residues. The V end lost 4 bases, the J end lost 7 bases, and 19 bases lay between the germline ends. Per the germline V gene, CDR1 is SGHNT and CDR2 is YYREEE (reference sequence). This sample stems from a study of T cell responses to AZD1222 COVID-19 vaccine. Only in-frame clones appear in the TCRdb table, and some are missing; sequencing was by immunoSEQ multiplex PCR. This sample yields 150,000 to 200,000 clones, of which approximately 91% are seen a single time; approximately 1.3% belongs to the top ten. Broader study findings: Researchers report vaccine-associated CD4 TCRs spanning spike, with dominance at 160-218 and 743-854. The donor cohort was predominantly white British with a female majority, and clonal diversity may have been underestimated.

The chain joins TRBV5-4 to TRBJ2-3; D perhaps matches TRBD1 (5 bases). The sequence was collected from an adult who received the AZD1222 COVID-19 vaccine. Sequenced here: peripheral blood, sampled 28 days after the second AZD1222 dose. CDR3 nucleotides: TGTGCCAGCAGCCTGGGAAAGTTAGGGGTTAATACGCAGTATTTT. Its translation is CASSLGKLGVNTQYF. Variable domain in full (rest from reference TRBV5-4 and TRBJ2-3): ETGVTQSPTHLIKTRGQQVTLRCSSQSGHNTVSWYQQALGQGPQFIFQYYREEENGRGNFPPRFSGLQFPNYSSELNVNALELDDSALYLCASSLGKLGVNTQYFGPGTRLTVL.